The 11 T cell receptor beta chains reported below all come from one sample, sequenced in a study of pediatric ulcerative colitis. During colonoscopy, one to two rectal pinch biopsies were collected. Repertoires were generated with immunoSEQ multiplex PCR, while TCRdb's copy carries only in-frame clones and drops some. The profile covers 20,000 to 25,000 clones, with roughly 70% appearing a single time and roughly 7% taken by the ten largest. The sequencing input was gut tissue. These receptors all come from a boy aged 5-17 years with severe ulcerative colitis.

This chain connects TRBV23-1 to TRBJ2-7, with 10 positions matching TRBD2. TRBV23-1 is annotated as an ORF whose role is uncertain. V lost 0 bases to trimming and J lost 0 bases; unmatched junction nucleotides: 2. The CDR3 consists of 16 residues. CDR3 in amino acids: CASSQSSSGSSYEQYF. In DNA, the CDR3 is TGCGCCAGCAGTCAATCCTCTAGCGGGAGCTCCTACGAGCAGTACTTC.

The CDR3 DNA sequence: TGTGCCAGCAGCTTGGTGGCGGGAGTCGGCTACACCTTC. The encoded protein is CASSLVAGVGYTF. The J gene is TRBJ1-2, the V gene TRBV5-6; D unclear. The CDR3 spans 13 residues. Trimming removed 0 bases from V and 8 bases from J, with 11 bases in between. The V gene's germline CDR1 is SGHDT and CDR2 YYEEEE.

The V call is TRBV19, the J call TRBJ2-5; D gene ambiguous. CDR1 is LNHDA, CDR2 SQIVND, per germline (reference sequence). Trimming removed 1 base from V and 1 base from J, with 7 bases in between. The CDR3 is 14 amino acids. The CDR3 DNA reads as TGTGCCAGTAGTATAGGTCAGGCCCAAGAGACCCAGTACTTC. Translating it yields CASSIGQAQETQYF.

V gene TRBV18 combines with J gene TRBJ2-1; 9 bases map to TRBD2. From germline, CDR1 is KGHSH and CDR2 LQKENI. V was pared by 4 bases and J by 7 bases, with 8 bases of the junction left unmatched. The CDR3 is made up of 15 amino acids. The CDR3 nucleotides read TGTGCCAGCTCACTACGGCGGGAGGGCCTAAATGAGCAGTTCTTC. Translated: CASSLRREGLNEQFF.

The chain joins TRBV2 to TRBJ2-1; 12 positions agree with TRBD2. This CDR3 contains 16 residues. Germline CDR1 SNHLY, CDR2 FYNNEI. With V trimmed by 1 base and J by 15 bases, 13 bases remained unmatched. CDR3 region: CASSEGLAGGSGTLFF. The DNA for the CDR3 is TGTGCCAGCAGTGAAGGGCTAGCGGGAGGGTCGGGTACGTTGTTCTTC.

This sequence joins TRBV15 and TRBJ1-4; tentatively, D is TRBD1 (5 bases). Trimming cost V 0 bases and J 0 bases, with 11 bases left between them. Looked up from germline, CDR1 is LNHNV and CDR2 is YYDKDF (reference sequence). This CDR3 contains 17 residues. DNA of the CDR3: TGTGCCACCAGCAGAGATCGGACAAGAGCAACTAATGAAAAACTGTTTTTT. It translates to CATSRDRTRATNEKLFF. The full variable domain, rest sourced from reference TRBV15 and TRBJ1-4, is DAMVIQNPRYQVTQFGKPVTLSCSQTLNHNVMYWYQQKSSQAPKLLFHYYDKDFNNEADTPDNFQSRRPNTSFCFLDIRSPGLGDTAMYLCATSRDRTRATNEKLFFGSGTQLSVL.

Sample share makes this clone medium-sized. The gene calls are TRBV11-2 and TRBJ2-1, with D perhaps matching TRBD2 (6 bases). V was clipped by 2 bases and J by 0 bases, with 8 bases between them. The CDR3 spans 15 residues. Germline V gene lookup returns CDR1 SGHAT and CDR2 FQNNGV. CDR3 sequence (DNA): TGTGCCAGCAGCTTAACCGGGGGCTCCTACAATGAGCAGTTCTTC. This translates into CASSLTGGSYNEQFF.

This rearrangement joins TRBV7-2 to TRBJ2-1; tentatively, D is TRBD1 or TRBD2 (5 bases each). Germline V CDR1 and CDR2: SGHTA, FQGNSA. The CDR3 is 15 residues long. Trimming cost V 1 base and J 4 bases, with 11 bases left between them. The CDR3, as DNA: TGTGCCAGCAGCTTAGGACAGAGGGGATACAATGAGCAGTTCTTC. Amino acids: CASSLGQRGYNEQFF.

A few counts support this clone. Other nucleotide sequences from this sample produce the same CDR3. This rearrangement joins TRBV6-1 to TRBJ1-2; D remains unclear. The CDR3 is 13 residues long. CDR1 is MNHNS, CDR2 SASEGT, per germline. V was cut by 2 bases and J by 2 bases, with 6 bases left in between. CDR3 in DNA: TGTGCCAGCAGTGAAAAGGGAAACTATGGCTACACCTTC. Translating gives CASSEKGNYGYTF.

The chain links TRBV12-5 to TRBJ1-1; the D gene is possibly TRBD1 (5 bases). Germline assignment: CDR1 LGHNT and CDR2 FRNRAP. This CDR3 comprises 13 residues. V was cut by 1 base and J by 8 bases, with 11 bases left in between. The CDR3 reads CASGLGLGVEAFF. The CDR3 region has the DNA TGTGCTAGTGGTTTGGGATTAGGGGTGGAAGCTTTCTTT.

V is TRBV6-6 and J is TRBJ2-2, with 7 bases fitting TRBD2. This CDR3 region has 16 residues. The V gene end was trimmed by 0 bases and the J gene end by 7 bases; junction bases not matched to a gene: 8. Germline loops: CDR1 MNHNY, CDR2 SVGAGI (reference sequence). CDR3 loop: CASSYSGRGRVGELFF. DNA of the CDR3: TGTGCCAGCAGTTACTCGGGGAGGGGTCGTGTCGGGGAGCTGTTTTTT.